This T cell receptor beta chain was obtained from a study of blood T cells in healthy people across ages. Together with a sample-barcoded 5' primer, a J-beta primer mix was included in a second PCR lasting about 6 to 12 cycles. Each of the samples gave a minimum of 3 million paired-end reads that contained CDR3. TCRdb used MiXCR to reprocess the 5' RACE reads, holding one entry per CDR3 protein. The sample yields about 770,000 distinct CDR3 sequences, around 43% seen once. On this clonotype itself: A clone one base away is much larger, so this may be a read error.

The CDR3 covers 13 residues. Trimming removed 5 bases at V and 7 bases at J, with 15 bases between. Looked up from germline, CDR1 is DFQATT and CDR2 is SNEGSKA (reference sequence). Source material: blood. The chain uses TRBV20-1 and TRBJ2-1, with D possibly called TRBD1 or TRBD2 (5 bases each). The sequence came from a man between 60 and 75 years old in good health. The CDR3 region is CSAWDRANNEQFF. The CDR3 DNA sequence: TGCAGTGCTTGGGACCGGGCCAATAATGAGCAGTTCTTC.